The 3 T cell receptor beta chains in this list originate from one sample, sequenced in a study of cytomegalovirus exposure and HLA in healthy donors. This PCR relied on a set of 60 Vbeta primers and 13 Jbeta primers. Profiled with immunoSEQ multiplex PCR; TCRdb holds only in-frame clones, not every one. The data hold 100,000 or so clones, with more than 60% observed a single time. What was sequenced was PBMCs. The receptors here all came from a female donor in good health and CMV-seropositive.

The chain combines TRBV29-1 with TRBJ2-3; possibly TRBD2 for D (6 bases). V lost 6 bases and J 2 bases, leaving 15 bases between the germline ends. The CDR3 sequence is 14 residues long. Per germline, CDR1 SQVTM and CDR2 ANQGSEA. CDR3 nucleotide sequence: TGCAGCGTGGGACGAGGGACTCCCACAGATACGCAGTATTTT. Encoded protein: CSVGRGTPTDTQYF.

The CDR3 DNA reads TGCGCCAGCAGCCAAGAAGCGCAGGGCCGGGCTTTCTTT. Residues: CASSQEAQGRAFF. The V call is TRBV4-3, the J call TRBJ1-1; perhaps TRBD1 as D (5 bases). Per germline, CDR1 LGHNA and CDR2 YSLEER. This CDR3 comprises 13 residues. V lost 0 bases and J 11 bases, leaving 13 bases between the germline ends.

V and J are TRBV9 and TRBJ2-2, with TRBD2 matching 8 bases. V lost 1 base and J lost 4; bases outside the gene matches: 3. Germline CDR1 SGDLS, CDR2 YYNGEE. The CDR3 length is 15 residues. DNA for the CDR3: TGTGCCAGCAGCGTAACCGGGGGGGGCACCGGGGAGCTGTTTTTT. Encoded protein: CASSVTGGGTGELFF.